This record concerns one TCR beta chain sequence. CDR1 is SGDLS, CDR2 YYNGEE, per germline. Trimming stripped 7 bases from V and 3 bases from J, with 12 bases between. The CDR3 consists of 13 residues. Profiling relied on immunoSEQ multiplex PCR, and the TCRdb table lists in-frame clones only, not all of them. The table includes approximately 310,000 clones, under 90% detected once. The data derive from a study of blood T cell repertoires in COVID-19. Individuals drawn from approximately 26 US areas were about 18 to 100 years old. Before being deemed recovered, Cohort 3 donors had two negative PCRs, clearance, or symptom resolution.

The rearrangement links TRBV9 to TRBJ2-3, with a tentative D call TRBD2 (6 bases). Sample: PBMCs or T cells enriched from blood (not recorded which). The origin of this receptor is a man between 60 and 70 years old who had recovered from COVID-19. CDR3 region: CASGTGLTDTQYF. CDR3 nucleotides: TGTGCCAGCGGGACTGGATTGACAGATACGCAGTATTTT.